The 17 T cell receptor beta chains below all came from one sample that was sequenced in a study of tumor-infiltrating lymphocytes in oesophageal squamous cell carcinoma. Each CDR3 protein is one row after TCRdb ran MiXCR on the PCR reads. The sample has about 12,000 distinct CDR3 sequences, 50% to 60% seen once. The source material was esophageal tumor tissue. These receptors were taken from a female donor with esophageal squamous cell carcinoma.

V gene TRBV19 combines with J gene TRBJ2-3; 8 nucleotides agree with TRBD1. CDR1 LNHDA and CDR2 SQIVND come from the germline V gene (reference sequence). The CDR3 has 16 amino acids. The V gene end was trimmed by 3 bases and the J gene end by 5 bases; junction bases not matched to a gene: 10. The CDR3 region is CASSIFLRGLEDTQYF. The CDR3 DNA sequence: TGTGCCAGTAGTATCTTTCTCAGGGGGCTTGAAGATACGCAGTATTTT.

V usage is TRBV7-6 and J usage is TRBJ2-5; D is unclear. The end of the DNA is better explained by TRBJ2-4, so the J call may be wrong. Germline CDR1 reads SGHVS; CDR2 reads FNYEAQ. This CDR3 has 14 residues. CDR3 coding DNA: TGTGCCAGCAGCCGCCCTTCCAGTTATCACATTCAGTACTTC. This sequence encodes CASSRPSSYHIQYF.

This chain connects TRBV24-1 to TRBJ2-1; TRBD1 or TRBD2 may be the D gene (5 bases each). Germline-derived CDR1 and CDR2 are KGHDR and SFDVKD. This CDR3 is 15 amino acids long. Trimming removed 5 bases at V and 8 bases at J, with 18 bases between. CDR3 DNA: TGTGCCACCAGTGTGCGAGGACACGGGATCGATGAGCAGTTCTTC. Translation gives CATSVRGHGIDEQFF.

The chain uses TRBV7-6 and TRBJ2-5; D uncertain. V was clipped by 2 bases and J by 1 base, with 5 bases between them. The CDR3 extends over 13 amino acids. Germline assignment: CDR1 SGHVS and CDR2 FNYEAQ. The CDR3 coding sequence is TGTGCCAGCAGCTTATTCCTCCAAGAGACCCAGTACTTC. This encodes CASSLFLQETQYF.

This clonotype was found a few times. The chain couples TRBV7-9 to TRBJ2-1; 7 positions agree with TRBD2. V lost 5 bases, J lost 2 bases, and 9 bases stayed unmatched. There are 16 residues in the CDR3. Germline V CDR1 and CDR2: SEHNR, FQNEAQ (reference sequence). The CDR3 sequence is CASSPASSGTYNEQFF. Here the CDR3 DNA reads TGTGCCAGCAGCCCCGCCTCTAGCGGAACCTACAATGAGCAGTTCTTC. Full variable domain (outside the CDR3, taken from reference TRBV7-9 and TRBJ2-1): DTGVSQNPRHKITKRGQNVTFRCDPISEHNRLYWYRQTLGQGPEFLTYFQNEAQLEKSRLLSDRFSAERPKGSFSTLEIQRTEQGDSAMYLCASSPASSGTYNEQFFGPGTRLTVL.

This clonotype was detected a few times. The J gene is TRBJ2-5, the V gene TRBV7-2; tentatively, D is TRBD2 (5 bases). The end of the DNA fits TRBJ2-1 better, so the J call may be wrong. CDR1 and CDR2 (germline): SGHTA, FQGNSA. The CDR3 spans 15 residues. The CDR3 region is CASSLSLERRHEQFF. In nucleotides, the CDR3 is TGTGCCAGCAGCTTATCACTAGAGCGGCGGCATGAGCAGTTCTTC.

This clonotype was detected ten times or more. The chain employs TRBV28 and TRBJ2-7; D is unclear. The V and J ends lost 6 bases and 0 bases respectively, with 6 bases between them. Germline-derived CDR1 and CDR2 are MDHEN and SYDVKM. The CDR3 loop spans 12 amino acids. The DNA of the CDR3 is TGTGCCAGCAGGGTTCACTCCTACGAGCAGTACTTC. Its protein is CASRVHSYEQYF.

The chain recombines TRBV7-3 with TRBJ2-5, with D possibly matching TRBD2 (6 bases). CDR3 length: 14 residues. Germline CDR1 and CDR2: SGHTA and FQGTGA. Trimming took off 5 bases at V and 11 bases at J, with 21 bases between the two ends. The CDR3 DNA follows: TGTGCCAGCAGCCAAGGACTAAGCACAGATACGCAGTACTTC. It codes for CASSQGLSTDTQYF.

This clonotype was seen repeatedly, ten times or more. This could be a read error, since a much larger clone is one nucleotide away. The gene calls are TRBV7-8 and TRBJ2-3; the D gene is possibly TRBD1 (6 bases). Trimming shortened V by 7 bases and J by 14 bases, and 28 bases separated the two germline ends. The germline gives CDR1 SGHVS, CDR2 FQNEAQ. CDR3 length: 15 amino acids. CDR3: CASTNRVLVTGELYF. The CDR3 region has the DNA TGTGCCAGCACCAACAGGGTTTTGGTCACCGGGGAGCTGTATTTT.

The rearrangement links TRBV27 to TRBJ2-1; no reliable D call. CDR1 MNHEY and CDR2 SMNVEV come from the germline V gene (reference sequence). The CDR3 is 16 residues long. The V end was cut by 2 bases, the J end by 0 bases, with 11 bases between. CDR3 DNA sequence: TGTGCCAGCAGTTTACGGGCCTCGCGCTCCTACAATGAGCAGTTCTTC. Translation gives CASSLRASRSYNEQFF.

The chain couples TRBV6-2 or TRBV6-3 to TRBJ2-2; D uncertain. CDR1 and CDR2 (germline): MNHEY, SVGEGT. V lost 6 bases, J lost 7 bases, and 15 bases lay in between. This CDR3 spans 14 amino acids. CDR3 loop: CASREPSGIGELFF. The CDR3, as DNA: TGTGCCAGCAGAGAACCGTCAGGCATCGGGGAGCTGTTTTTT.

The chain couples TRBV6-5 to TRBJ2-4; D unresolved. The germline gives CDR1 MNHEY, CDR2 SVGAGI. This CDR3 has 12 amino acids. Trimming removed 7 bases from V and 4 bases from J, with 8 bases in between. The CDR3 spells CASINGKNIQYF. Written as DNA, the CDR3 is TGTGCCAGCATTAATGGGAAAAACATTCAGTACTTC.

This clonotype was seen repeatedly, ten times or more. The germline gene is not matched at one end of the junction; a read error may be the cause. Here the CDR3 reads CAISRGSYNSPLHF. In DNA, the CDR3 is TGTGCCATCAGCAGGGGGTCCTATAATTCACCCCTCCACTTC. J is TRBJ2-5 and V is TRBV10-3, with TRBD1 identical over 7 bases. This CDR3 region has 14 residues. In germline, CDR1 is ENHRY, CDR2 SYGVKD.

This clonotype was seen a single time. V gene TRBV7-6 combines with J gene TRBJ2-5; D might be TRBD2 (5 bases). The DNA end lines up better with TRBJ2-7; the J call may be wrong. Germline CDR1 is SGHVS and CDR2 is FNYEAQ. CDR3 length equals 12 residues. For the CDR3, the DNA is TGTGCCAGCAGCTTATCCGGGATCGAGCAGTACTTC. Translated: CASSLSGIEQYF.

This clonotype showed up just a few times. No conserved phenylalanine or tryptophan is present at the end of the CDR3, so a read error is the likely explanation. The DNA is left out, because the CDR3 cannot be placed on it with certainty; the CDR3 is given as TCRdb lists it. The V gene is TRBV6-4, the J gene TRBJ2-7; the D segment call TRBD2 is taken from the table without a DNA check. CDR1 is MRHNA and CDR2 is SNTAGT in the germline V gene. The CDR3 spans 8 amino acids, including both terminal residues. The CDR3 reads CASSVGSG.

This clonotype was seen a handful of times. V gene TRBV10-3 combines with J gene TRBJ2-3; D is unresolved. The CDR3 covers 11 residues. The V end lost 4 bases, the J end lost 6 bases, and 5 bases lay between the germline ends. CDR1 and CDR2 from the germline V gene are ENHRY and SYGVKD. CDR3 DNA: TGTGCCATCAGTGCGCAGGATACGCAGTATTTT. Residues: CAISAQDTQYF.

J is TRBJ1-2 and V is TRBV18; D uncertain. Germline-derived CDR1 and CDR2 are KGHSH and LQKENI. CDR3 length: 15 residues. V lost 2 bases, J lost 5 bases, and 15 bases lay in between. The CDR3 spells CASSPTREYGYGYTF. CDR3 coding DNA: TGTGCCAGCTCACCAACACGGGAATATGGGTATGGCTACACCTTC.